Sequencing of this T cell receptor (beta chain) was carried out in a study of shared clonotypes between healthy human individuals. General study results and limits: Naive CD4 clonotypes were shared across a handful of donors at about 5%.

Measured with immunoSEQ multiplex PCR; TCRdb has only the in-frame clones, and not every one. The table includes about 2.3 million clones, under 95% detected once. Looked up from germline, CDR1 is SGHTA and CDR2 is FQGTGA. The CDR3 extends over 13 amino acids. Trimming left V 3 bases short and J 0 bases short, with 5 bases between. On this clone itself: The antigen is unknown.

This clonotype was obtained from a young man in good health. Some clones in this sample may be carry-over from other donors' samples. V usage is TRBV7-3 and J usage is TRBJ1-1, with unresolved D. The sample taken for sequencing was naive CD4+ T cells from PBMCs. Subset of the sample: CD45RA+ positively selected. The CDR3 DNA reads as TGTGCCAGCAGCTTCCAGGTGAACACTGAAGCTTTCTTT. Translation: CASSFQVNTEAFF.